This T cell receptor beta chain was captured in a study of PD-L1 blockade in urothelial cancer. The overall study: The patients had undergone anywhere from 0 to 3 prior chemotherapy regimens. Blood gave a median around 150,000 T cells. Study findings and constraints: Below-median pretreatment blood TCR clonality was a predictor of better survival.

V was trimmed by 3 bases and J by 2 bases, leaving 11 bases between them. This CDR3 region has 14 residues. CDR1 KGHSH and CDR2 LQKENI come from the germline V gene. Time point given: pretreatment peripheral blood. This table comes from immunoSEQ multiplex PCR, and its TCRdb copy is limited to in-frame clones, with some not included. The sample consists of 75,000 to 95,000 clones, over 80% of them appearing once. On this clone: Its antigen remains unidentified.

Material: PBMCs, obtained around atezolizumab (anti-PD-L1) treatment. The chain links TRBV18 to TRBJ2-7, with D possibly TRBD2 on 6 matching bases. The TCR was taken from a man between 35 and 55 years old with urothelial cancer. The CDR3 DNA follows: TGTGCCAGCTCACCGAGGAGGGCCGCCTACGAGCAGTACTTC. Translation: CASSPRRAAYEQYF.